The following is a T cell receptor (beta chain) sequence with its context. Its antigen remains unidentified. The record has no base qualities; no much larger clone is one base away. This specimen belongs to a study of blood T cell dynamics during melanoma immunotherapy (dated by TCRdb to the early 2020s). With respect to the entire study: Patients had metastatic melanoma and received first-line pembrolizumab or nivolumab plus ipilimumab as standard of care in the United Kingdom. To find early correlates of response, peripheral T cell receptor repertoires were profiled in metastatic melanoma patients before and after one cycle of checkpoint inhibitor therapy. Consecutive patients formed a training cohort, and a further independent group of patients from the same centre was pooled into an external validation set.

All DNA extracted from each sorted CD8+ T cell subset was loaded into the assay. Following the manufacturer instructions, the immunoSEQ TCRb Assay kit was used to amplify TCR beta CDR3 sequences from genomic DNA. The KAPA Library Quantification Kit for Illumina platforms was used to quantify pooled libraries by qPCR. Pooled libraries were sequenced on an Illumina NextSeq 500, clustered at roughly 0.6-1.2 pM. The paper's processing steps were these. Analysis of the TCR data relied on immunoSEQ ANALYZER and the R LymphoSeq package. A rearrangement efficiency score was calculated as productive divided by the sum of productive and non-productive CDR3 sequences. Within each patient, timepoints were compared pairwise for clonality, measured with the Gini coefficient, and for diversity, measured with the Renyi index at alpha=1. Clonal relatedness, based on an edit distance of 3, and repertoire similarity, based on the Bhattacharyya coefficient, were both computed in LymphoSeq. Linear discriminant analysis on week-3 changes in clonality and diversity was built with the R MASS and caret packages to classify response. The source is immuneACCESS, and TCRdb retained only in-frame sequences with V and J called. Part of the clones is not carried over; for the studies checked, unresolved V genes explain less than half of this, and the remainder is unexplained. The D gene and trimming were derived from the DNA, and the V and J assignments and clone size from that table. Present in this sample are about 3,500 clones, around 96% of which were seen just once. Roughly 0.46% of the sample is taken by the ten largest.

Study-wide findings and limitations: Of the sorted CD8+ subsets, TIE cells had both the highest clonality and the greatest similarity to cfDNA CDR3 sequences, which suggests active turnover converging on dominant clones. Whether the T cell clones driving repertoire changes were melanoma-specific or reflected general immune activation could not be determined in the study. The relatively small sample size was acknowledged as potentially limiting generalization of the results.

The time point label corresponds to: week 3, after first cycle of checkpoint inhibitor. Blood samples were taken before treatment (T0) and at week 3 (W3), following the first cycle of checkpoint blockade. Except for a couple of patients with rapid clinical progression, response was assessed 12 weeks after the first infusion by RECIST 1.1; disease control meant complete response, partial response or stable disease. Patients were not eligible if they had prior systemic cancer treatment, concomitant immunosuppressant therapy or synchronous other active malignancies. In six patients, three with progression and three with disease control, sorted CD8+ memory and naive T cell subsets were sequenced at T0 and W3. Lymphoprep and SepMate tubes were used to isolate PBMC from blood, and red cell lysis was then performed. QIAamp DNA Blood Mini kits were used to extract DNA from both PBMC and sorted T cell subsets. CD8+ T cell subsets were sorted live on a FACSAria III cytometer and then frozen prior to DNA extraction. Fresh PBMC intended for flow cytometry were kept at 4 degrees C in PBS containing roughly 2% fetal bovine serum and were analyzed within 25 hours.

Here the sequenced sample was effector memory CD8+ T cells from blood, taken from a patient treated with checkpoint blockade. This clonotype originated in a human donor with melanoma.

CDR3 region: CASSARTGGSNQPQHF. The DNA sequence reads TGTGCCAGCAGCGCCCGGACAGGGGGGAGCAATCAGCCCCAGCATTTT. This chain joins TRBV7-6 to TRBJ1-5; a stretch of 10 junction bases matches TRBD1. Reading from cysteine to phenylalanine, the CDR3 counts 16 amino acids. The DNA shown is the 48-base CDR3, in frame from base 1. V ends up 5 bases short and J 1 base short, with an unmatched junction base count of 5. CDR1 SGHVS and CDR2 FNYEAQ are derived from the germline V gene.